This T cell receptor (beta chain) was retrieved from a study of T cells in Graves' hyperthyroidism and ophthalmopathy (dated by TCRdb to between 2017 and 2020). A note on the overall study: Peripheral blood was collected at initial diagnosis, before any treatment. In over five Graves' hyperthyroidism patients, the study also compared T-cell repertoires from thyroid tissue with T-cell repertoires from blood. TCR V-J signatures able to tell the groups apart were searched for in a discovery cohort of 90 to 100 patients, of whom about 40 had Graves' ophthalmopathy and about 60 had stable Graves' hyperthyroidism. Once sampling was done, hyperthyroidism patients were given methimazole at a starting dose of 30 mg daily, whereas ophthalmopathy patients were given high-dose intravenous methylprednisolone. Prospective prediction of ophthalmopathy was tested in an independent validation cohort of fewer than 20 hyperthyroidism patients and 17 patients who later progressed to ophthalmopathy. The paper reports TCR Vbeta CDR3 sequencing of approximately 140 peripheral blood samples: approximately 43 ophthalmopathy, about 75 hyperthyroidism and around 17 progressor patients. The 85 to 100 discovery patients were divided at random into training and test sets in a 7:3 ratio.

Stable Graves' hyperthyroidism was defined as no progression to ophthalmopathy during 18 months of follow-up. Hyperthyroidism patients were newly diagnosed, had a disease duration of under 2 months, and were aged 18 to 65 years. Any patient with an uncontrolled infection, another autoimmune disease, pregnancy or lactation was excluded. Diagnoses were based on clinical symptoms, serum thyroxine and TRAb, thyroid ultrasound and orbital computed tomography. PBMCs were separated from 8 to 10 ml of fresh peripheral blood using Ficoll-Paque density gradient centrifugation. Total RNA was extracted using Trizol reagent, and RNA quality was assessed on an Agilent 2100 Bioanalyzer. Overall study results and their limits: In cross-validation, a model built on a 13 V-J signature told ophthalmopathy apart from stable hyperthyroidism with over 85% sensitivity and about 81% specificity, and in testing the same model reached 80%/75%. No statistical method was used to fix the sample size in advance, and group allocation was not hidden from the investigators. In validation, the model predicted progression to ophthalmopathy with 55% to 71% sensitivity and about 72% specificity, a median of about 6 months before onset. Most expanded thyroid clonotypes (frequency above 0.001) were also found in blood, which suggests that blood repertoires may mirror thyroid immune responses.

The germline V gene supplies CDR1 WSHSY and CDR2 SAAADI. The CDR3 runs 15 amino acids, cysteine and phenylalanine included. Here the CDR3 DNA is all that survives: 45 bases in frame from base 1. Trimming takes 1 base from V and 1 base from J, and the germline ends sit 10 bases apart. The TCR beta CDR3 regions were amplified from RNA transcripts. The TCR CDR3 was subjected to a first round of RT-PCR using the HTBI primer set and the Qiagen OneStep RT-PCR kit. A second multiplex PCR round built the libraries, followed by size selection and purification. Paired-end sequencing of the libraries was performed with 100 bp reads on an Illumina HiSeq2000. In the authors' own workflow: Raw data were processed with SOAPnuke, discarding reads with adapters, uncalled bases, mean Phred below 15, or no exact constant-primer or identifier match. COPE v1.2.5 was used to merge the high-quality paired reads, and each unique nucleotide sequence was defined as a clonotype. Clonotypes were aligned to IMGT TRBV, TRBD and TRBJ reference segments using MiTCR v1.1. Only V-J combinations with frequency above 0.0001, covering 99% to 99.2% of repertoires, were analysed. The TCS score was defined as the ratio of F50 (clonal expansion) to E x V (chaos), calculated using BLOSUM62-based TCRdist between CDR3 peptides within each V-J. Welch's t-statistics and random forest reduced several hundred V-J features to 13, which were used in a naive Bayes classifier (R e1071). Thyroid-blood repertoire similarity was quantified with the Morisita-Horn index. TCRdb reanalyzed the raw reads on its own, using fastp at Q25 for trimming and MiXCR for clone calling, and kept in-frame beta chains. All rows with the same CDR3 protein become a single entry with the most common DNA and genes. The V and J calls come from TCRdb's annotation, not from the publication. The sample table holds approximately 870,000 distinct CDR3 sequences, of which about 38% were seen once. The ten largest clones take up about 9% of the sample.

In its sample, this clonotype was seen many times. The specificity of this receptor is unknown. Nothing much larger sits one base from this clone, and base qualities are not available. The TCR originated in a man younger than 35 with Graves' hyperthyroidism. The chain is encoded by TRBV10-2 joined to TRBJ1-1; the D segment cannot be called with confidence. Material: blood. CDR3 protein: CASSEWGGENTEAFF. The sequence in DNA is TGCGCCAGCAGTGAGTGGGGAGGTGAGAACACTGAAGCTTTCTTT.